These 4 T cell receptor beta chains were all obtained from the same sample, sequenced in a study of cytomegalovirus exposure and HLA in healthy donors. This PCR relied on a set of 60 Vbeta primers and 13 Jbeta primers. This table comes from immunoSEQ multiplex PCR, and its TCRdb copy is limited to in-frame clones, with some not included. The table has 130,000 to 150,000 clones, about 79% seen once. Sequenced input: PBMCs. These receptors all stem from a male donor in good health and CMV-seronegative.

This chain's CDR3 is CASSQVTSGVAYNEQFF. DNA of the CDR3: TGCGCCAGCAGCCAAGTTACTAGCGGAGTCGCCTACAATGAGCAGTTCTTC. This rearrangement joins TRBV4-1 to TRBJ2-1; 8 bases are shared with TRBD2. The length of the CDR3 is 17 residues. Germline lookup yields CDR1 MGHRA and CDR2 YSYEKL. V gave up 1 base and J gave up 2 bases; unmatched junction bases: 7.

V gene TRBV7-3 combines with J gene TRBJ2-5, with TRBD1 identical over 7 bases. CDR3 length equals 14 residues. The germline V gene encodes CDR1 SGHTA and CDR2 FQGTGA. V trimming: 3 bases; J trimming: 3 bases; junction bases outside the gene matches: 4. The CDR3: CASSFGTAEETQYF. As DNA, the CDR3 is TGTGCCAGCAGCTTTGGGACAGCTGAAGAGACCCAGTACTTC.

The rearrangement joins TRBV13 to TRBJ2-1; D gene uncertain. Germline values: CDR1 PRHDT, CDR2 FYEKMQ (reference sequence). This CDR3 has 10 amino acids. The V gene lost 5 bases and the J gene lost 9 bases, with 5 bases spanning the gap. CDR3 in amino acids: CASSGGEQFF. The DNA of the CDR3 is TGTGCCAGCAGCGGCGGTGAGCAGTTCTTC.

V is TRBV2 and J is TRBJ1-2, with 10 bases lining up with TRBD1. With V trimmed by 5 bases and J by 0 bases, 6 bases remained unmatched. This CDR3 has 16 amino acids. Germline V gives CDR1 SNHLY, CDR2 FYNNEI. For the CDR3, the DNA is TGTGCCAGCAGTCAGGACAGGGGGTCTTCTAACTATGGCTACACCTTC. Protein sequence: CASSQDRGSSNYGYTF.